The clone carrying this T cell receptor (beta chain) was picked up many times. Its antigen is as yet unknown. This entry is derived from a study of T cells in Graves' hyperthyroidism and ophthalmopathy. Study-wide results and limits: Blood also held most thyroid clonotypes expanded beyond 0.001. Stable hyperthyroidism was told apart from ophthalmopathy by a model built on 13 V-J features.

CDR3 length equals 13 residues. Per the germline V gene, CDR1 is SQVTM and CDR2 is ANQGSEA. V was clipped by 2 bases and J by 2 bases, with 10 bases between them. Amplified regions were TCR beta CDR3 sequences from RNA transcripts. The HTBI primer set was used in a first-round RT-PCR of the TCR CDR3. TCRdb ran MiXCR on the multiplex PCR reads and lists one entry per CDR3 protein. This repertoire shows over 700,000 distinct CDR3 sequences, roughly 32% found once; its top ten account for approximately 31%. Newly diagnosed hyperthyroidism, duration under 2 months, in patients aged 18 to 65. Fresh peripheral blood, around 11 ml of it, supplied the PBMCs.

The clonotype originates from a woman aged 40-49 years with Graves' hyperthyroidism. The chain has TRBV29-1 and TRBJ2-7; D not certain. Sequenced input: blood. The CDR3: CSVETLNPYEQYF. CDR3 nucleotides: TGCAGCGTTGAAACGTTGAACCCCTACGAGCAGTACTTC.